What follows are 3 T cell receptor beta chains derived from one specimen sequenced in a study of blood T cells in healthy people across ages. For the second PCR, which ran for about 7 to 11 cycles, a sample-barcoded 5' primer and a J-beta primer mix were used. TCRdb re-analysed the 5' RACE reads in MiXCR, keeping a single row per CDR3 protein. Of roughly 1,500,000 distinct CDR3 sequences listed, roughly 40% were seen once; the top ten hold roughly 7.9%. Sequencing was performed on blood. Source of these receptors: a woman under 30 in good health.

This clonotype was detected only a few times. The chain links TRBV19 to TRBJ1-5; a weak D match, TRBD1 (5 bases). Germline CDR1 LNHDA, CDR2 SQIVND (reference sequence). This CDR3 is 15 amino acids long. The ends were cut back, 3 bases at V and 2 bases at J, with 11 bases in the middle. CDR3 bases: TGTGCCAGTAGTATCGGCCAGGGCCGCAATCAGCCCCAGCATTTT. Translation gives CASSIGQGRNQPQHF.

This clonotype has a handful of counts. The rearrangement joins TRBV20-1 to TRBJ2-3, with D possibly being TRBD2 (5 bases). The CDR3 sequence is 14 residues long. Germline V gene sequence: CDR1 DFQATT, CDR2 SNEGSKA (reference sequence). The V end was cut by 5 bases, the J end by 5 bases, with 17 bases between. In DNA, the CDR3 is TGCAGTGCTCCCCCGGCGGGCCCGGGAGATACGCAGTATTTT. Its protein is CSAPPAGPGDTQYF.

This rearrangement joins TRBV15 to TRBJ1-2, with TRBD1 matching over 12 bases. Germline V gene data show CDR1 as LNHNV and CDR2 as YYDKDF (reference sequence). Trimming took 0 bases from V and 1 from J; bases not matched to a gene: 6. The CDR3 is 18 residues long. The CDR3 reads CATSRDPGQGAVNYGYTF. In nucleotides, the CDR3 is TGTGCCACCAGCAGAGATCCGGGACAGGGGGCTGTTAACTATGGCTACACCTTC.